The text below deals with one T cell receptor beta chain. What it recognizes is unknown. This entry is derived from a study of graft-versus-host responses after intestinal transplantation. TCRdb's table, derived via immunoSEQ multiplex PCR, lists solely in-frame clones and lacks some. The sample has about 99,000 clones, roughly 90% seen once; the top ten hold less than 0.08%. The germline gives CDR1 SGHNT, CDR2 YENEEA. Trimming shortened V by 2 bases and J by 5 bases, and 9 bases separated the two germline ends. CDR3 length: 13 amino acids. Notes on the study in general: Where graft-donor T cell macrochimerism was present, patients had high graft-versus-host to host-versus-graft clonal ratios in allografts.

The chain joins TRBV11-3 to TRBJ1-1; no clear D. The receptor was isolated from a human donor who was the organ donor for an intestinal transplant. This sample comprised unstimulated CD8+ T cells sorted from spleen or lymph node cells, obtained before transplant. As DNA, the CDR3 is TGTGCCAGCAGCTTATTTGAGTGGACTGAAGCTTTCTTT. Its protein product is CASSLFEWTEAFF.